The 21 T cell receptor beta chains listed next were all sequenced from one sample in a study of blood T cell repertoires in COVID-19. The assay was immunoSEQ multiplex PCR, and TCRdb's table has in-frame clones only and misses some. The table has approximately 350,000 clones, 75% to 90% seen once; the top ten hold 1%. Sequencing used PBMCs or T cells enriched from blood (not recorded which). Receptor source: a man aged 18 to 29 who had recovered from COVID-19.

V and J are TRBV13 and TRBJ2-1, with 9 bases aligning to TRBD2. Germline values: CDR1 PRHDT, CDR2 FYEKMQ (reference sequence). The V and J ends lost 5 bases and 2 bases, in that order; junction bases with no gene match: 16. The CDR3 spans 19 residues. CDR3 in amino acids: CASSPRGLAGDRTYNEQFF. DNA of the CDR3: TGTGCCAGCAGCCCCCGAGGTTTAGCGGGAGATAGGACCTACAATGAGCAGTTCTTC.

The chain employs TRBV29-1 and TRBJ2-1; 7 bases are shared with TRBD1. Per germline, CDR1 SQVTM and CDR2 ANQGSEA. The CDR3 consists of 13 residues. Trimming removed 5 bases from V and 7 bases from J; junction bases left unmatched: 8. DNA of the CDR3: TGCAGCGTTCCGGGACAGACGTGGAATGAGCAGTTCTTC. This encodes CSVPGQTWNEQFF.

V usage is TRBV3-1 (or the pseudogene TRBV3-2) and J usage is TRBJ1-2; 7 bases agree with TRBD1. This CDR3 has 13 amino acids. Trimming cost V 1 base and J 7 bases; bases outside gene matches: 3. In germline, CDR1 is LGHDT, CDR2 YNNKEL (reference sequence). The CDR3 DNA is TGTGCCAGCAGCCAAGGACAGGGTGGTGGCTACACCTTC. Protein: CASSQGQGGGYTF.

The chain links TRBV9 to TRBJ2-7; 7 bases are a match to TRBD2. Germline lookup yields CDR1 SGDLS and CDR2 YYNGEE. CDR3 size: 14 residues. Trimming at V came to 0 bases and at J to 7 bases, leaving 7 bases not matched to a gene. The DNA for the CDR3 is TGTGCCAGCAGCGTAGGAGTAGCGGGCGGTGAGCAGTACTTC. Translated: CASSVGVAGGEQYF.

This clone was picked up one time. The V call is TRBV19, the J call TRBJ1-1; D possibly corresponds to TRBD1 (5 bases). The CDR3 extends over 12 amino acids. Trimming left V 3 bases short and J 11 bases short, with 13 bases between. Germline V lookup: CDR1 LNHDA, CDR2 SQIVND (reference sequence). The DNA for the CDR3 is TGTGCCAGTAGTATCCGGGGGACCGCGGCTTTCTTT. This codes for CASSIRGTAAFF.

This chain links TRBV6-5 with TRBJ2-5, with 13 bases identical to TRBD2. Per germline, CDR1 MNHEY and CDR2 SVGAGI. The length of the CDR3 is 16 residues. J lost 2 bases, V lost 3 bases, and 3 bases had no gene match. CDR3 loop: CASSYTTSGGQETQYF. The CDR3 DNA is TGTGCCAGCAGTTATACGACTAGCGGGGGGCAAGAGACCCAGTACTTC.

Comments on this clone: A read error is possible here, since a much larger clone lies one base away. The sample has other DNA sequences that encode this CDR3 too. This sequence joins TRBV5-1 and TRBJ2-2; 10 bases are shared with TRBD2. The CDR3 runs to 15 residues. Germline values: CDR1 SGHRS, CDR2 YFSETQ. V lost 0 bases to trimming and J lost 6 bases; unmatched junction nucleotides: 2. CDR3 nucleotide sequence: TGCGCCAGCAGCTTGGTTGGACTAGCGGCCGGGGAGCTGTTTTTT. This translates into CASSLVGLAAGELFF. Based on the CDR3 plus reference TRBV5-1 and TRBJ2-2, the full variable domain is KAGVTQTPRYLIKTRGQQVTLSCSPISGHRSVSWYQQTPGQGLQFLFEYFSETQRNKGNFPGRFSGRQFSNSRSEMNVSTLELGDSALYLCASSLVGLAAGELFFGEGSRLTVL.

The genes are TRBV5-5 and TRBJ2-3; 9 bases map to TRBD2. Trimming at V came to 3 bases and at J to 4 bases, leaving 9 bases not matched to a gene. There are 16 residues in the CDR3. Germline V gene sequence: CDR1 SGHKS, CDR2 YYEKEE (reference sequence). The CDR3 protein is CASSSRGGGQADTQYF. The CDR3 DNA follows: TGTGCCAGCAGCTCCCGCGGGGGGGGGCAGGCAGATACGCAGTATTTT.

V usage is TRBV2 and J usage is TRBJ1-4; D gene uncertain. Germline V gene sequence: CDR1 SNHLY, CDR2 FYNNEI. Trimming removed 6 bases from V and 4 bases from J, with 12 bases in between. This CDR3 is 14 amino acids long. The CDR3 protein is CASRRQDYNEKLFF. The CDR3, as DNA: TGTGCCAGCAGGCGACAAGACTATAATGAAAAACTGTTTTTT.

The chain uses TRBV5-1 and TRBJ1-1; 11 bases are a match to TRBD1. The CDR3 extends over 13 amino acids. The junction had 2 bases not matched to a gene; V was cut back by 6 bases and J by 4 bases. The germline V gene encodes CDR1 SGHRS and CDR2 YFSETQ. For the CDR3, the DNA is TGCGCCAGCATAGGACAGGGGGCCACTGAAGCTTTCTTT. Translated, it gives CASIGQGATEAFF.

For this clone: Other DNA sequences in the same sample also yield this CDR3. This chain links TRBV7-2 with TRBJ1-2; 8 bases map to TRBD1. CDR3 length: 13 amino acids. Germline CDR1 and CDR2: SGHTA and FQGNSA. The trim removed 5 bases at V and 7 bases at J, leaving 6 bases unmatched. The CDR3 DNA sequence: TGTGCCAGCAGCCTAGGACAGGGAGGTGGCTACACCTTC. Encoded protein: CASSLGQGGGYTF.

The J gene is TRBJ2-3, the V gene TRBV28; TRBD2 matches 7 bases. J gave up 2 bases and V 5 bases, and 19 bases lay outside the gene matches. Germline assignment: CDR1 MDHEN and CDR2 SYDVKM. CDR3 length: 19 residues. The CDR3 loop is CASSTRFGGGGQPTDTQYF. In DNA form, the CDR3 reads TGTGCCAGCAGTACCCGGTTTGGGGGGGGAGGGCAGCCCACAGATACGCAGTATTTT.

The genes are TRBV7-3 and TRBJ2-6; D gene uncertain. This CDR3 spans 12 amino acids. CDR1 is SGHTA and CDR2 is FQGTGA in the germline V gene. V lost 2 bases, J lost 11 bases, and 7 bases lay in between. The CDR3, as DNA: TGTGCCAGCAGCTTAGGCCTAGACGTCCTGACTTTC. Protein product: CASSLGLDVLTF. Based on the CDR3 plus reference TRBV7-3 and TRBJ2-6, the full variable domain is GAGVSQTPSNKVTEKGKYVELRCDPISGHTALYWYRQSLGQGPEFLIYFQGTGAADDSGLPNDRFFAVRPEGSVSTLKIQRTERGDSAVYLCASSLGLDVLTFGAGSRLTVL.

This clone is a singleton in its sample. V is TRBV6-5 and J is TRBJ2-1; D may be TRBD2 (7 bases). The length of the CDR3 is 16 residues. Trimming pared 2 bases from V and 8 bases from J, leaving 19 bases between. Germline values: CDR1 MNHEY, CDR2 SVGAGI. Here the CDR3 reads CASSYGAPGGGYEQFF. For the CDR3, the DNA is TGTGCCAGCAGTTACGGGGCTCCCGGCGGGGGCTATGAGCAGTTCTTC.

As DNA, the CDR3 is TGTGCCAGCAGTACCACTAGCGGGCCCTACGAGCAGTACTTC. As protein: CASSTTSGPYEQYF. This chain links TRBV27 with TRBJ2-7; 9 bases fit TRBD2. The junction had 4 bases not matched to a gene; V was cut back by 5 bases and J by 2 bases. Germline CDR1 reads MNHEY; CDR2 reads SMNVEV (reference sequence). This CDR3 comprises 14 residues.

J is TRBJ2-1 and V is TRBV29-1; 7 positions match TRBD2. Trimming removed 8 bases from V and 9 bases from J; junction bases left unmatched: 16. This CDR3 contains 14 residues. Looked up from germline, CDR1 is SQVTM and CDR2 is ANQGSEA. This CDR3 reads CSPISGTANGEQFF. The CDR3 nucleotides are TGCAGCCCGATAAGCGGGACCGCCAACGGTGAGCAGTTCTTC.

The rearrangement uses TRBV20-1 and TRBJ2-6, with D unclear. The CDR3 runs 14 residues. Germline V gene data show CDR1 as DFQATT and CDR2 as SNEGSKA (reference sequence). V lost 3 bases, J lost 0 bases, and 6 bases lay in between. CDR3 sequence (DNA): TGCAGTGCTAGTCTCAGCTCTGGGGCCAACGTCCTGACTTTC. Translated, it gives CSASLSSGANVLTF.

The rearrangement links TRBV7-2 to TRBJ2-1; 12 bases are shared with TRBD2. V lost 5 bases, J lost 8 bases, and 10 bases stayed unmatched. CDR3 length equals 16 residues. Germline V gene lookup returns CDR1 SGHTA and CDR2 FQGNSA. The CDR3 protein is CASSVRLAGVLDEQFF. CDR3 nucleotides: TGTGCCAGCAGCGTTAGACTAGCGGGAGTATTAGATGAGCAGTTCTTC. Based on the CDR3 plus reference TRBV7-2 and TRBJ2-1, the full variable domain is GAGVSQSPSNKVTEKGKDVELRCDPISGHTALYWYRQSLGQGLEFLIYFQGNSAPDKSGLPSDRFSAERTGGSVSTLTIQRTQQEDSAVYLCASSVRLAGVLDEQFFGPGTRLTVL.

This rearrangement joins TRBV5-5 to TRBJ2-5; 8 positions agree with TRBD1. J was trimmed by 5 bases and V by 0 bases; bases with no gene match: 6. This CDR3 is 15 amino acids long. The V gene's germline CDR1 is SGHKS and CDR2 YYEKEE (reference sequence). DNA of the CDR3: TGTGCCAGCAGCTTGGCGGGTAGGACAGGGGAGACCCAGTACTTC. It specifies CASSLAGRTGETQYF.

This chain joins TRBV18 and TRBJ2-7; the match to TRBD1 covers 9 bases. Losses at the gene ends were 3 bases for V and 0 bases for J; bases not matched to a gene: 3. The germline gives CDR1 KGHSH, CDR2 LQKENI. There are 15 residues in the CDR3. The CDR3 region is CASSPGQGSSYEQYF. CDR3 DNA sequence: TGTGCCAGCTCACCCGGACAGGGGAGCTCCTACGAGCAGTACTTC.

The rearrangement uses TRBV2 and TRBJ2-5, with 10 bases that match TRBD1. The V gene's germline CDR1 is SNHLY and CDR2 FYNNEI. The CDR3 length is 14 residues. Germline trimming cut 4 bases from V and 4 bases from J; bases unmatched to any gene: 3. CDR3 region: CASSGRDRGETQYF. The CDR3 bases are TGTGCCAGCAGTGGGCGGGACAGGGGAGAGACCCAGTACTTC.